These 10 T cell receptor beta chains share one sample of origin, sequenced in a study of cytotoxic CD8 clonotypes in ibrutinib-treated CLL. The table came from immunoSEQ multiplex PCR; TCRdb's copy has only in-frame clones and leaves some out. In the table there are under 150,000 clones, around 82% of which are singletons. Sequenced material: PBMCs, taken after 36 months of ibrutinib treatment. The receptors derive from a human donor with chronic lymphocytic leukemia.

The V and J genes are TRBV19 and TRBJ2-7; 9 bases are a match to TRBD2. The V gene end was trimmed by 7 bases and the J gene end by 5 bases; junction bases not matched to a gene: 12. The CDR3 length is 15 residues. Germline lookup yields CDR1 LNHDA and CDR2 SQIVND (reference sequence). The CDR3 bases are TGTGCCAGTAAGAGGGCTGCGGGGGGGCTTGACGAGCAGTACTTC. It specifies CASKRAAGGLDEQYF.

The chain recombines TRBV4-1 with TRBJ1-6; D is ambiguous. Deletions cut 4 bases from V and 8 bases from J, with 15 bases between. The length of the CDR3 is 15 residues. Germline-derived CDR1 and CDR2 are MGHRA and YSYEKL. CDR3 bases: TGCGCCAGCAGCCGGTGGTCCTCTGGGGATTCACCCCTCCACTTT. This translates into CASSRWSSGDSPLHF.

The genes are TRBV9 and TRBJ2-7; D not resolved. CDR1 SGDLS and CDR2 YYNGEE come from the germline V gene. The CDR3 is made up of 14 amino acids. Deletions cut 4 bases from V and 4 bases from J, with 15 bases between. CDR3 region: CASSPSGPLYEQYF. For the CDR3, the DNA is TGTGCCAGCAGCCCTAGTGGCCCGCTATACGAGCAGTACTTC. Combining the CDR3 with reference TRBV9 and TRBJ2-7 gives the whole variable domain DSGVTQTPKHLITATGQRVTLRCSPRSGDLSVYWYQQSLDQGLQFLIQYYNGEERAKGNILERFSAQQFPDLHSELNLSSLELGDSALYFCASSPSGPLYEQYFGPGTRLTVT.

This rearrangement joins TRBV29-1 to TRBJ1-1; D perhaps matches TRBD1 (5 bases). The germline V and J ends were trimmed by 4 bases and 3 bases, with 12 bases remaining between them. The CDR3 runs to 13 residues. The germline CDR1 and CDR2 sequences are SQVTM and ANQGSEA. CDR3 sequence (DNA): TGCAGCGTTGGGGACCCAGTGGACACTGAAGCTTTCTTT. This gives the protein CSVGDPVDTEAFF.

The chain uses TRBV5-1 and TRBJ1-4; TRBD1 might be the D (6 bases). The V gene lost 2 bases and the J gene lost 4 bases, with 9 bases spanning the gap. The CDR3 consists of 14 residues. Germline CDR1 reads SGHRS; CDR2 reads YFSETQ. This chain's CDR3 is CASSLGGLNEKLFF. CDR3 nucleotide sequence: TGCGCCAGCAGCTTAGGGGGGCTTAATGAAAAACTGTTTTTT. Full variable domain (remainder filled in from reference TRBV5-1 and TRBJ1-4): KAGVTQTPRYLIKTRGQQVTLSCSPISGHRSVSWYQQTPGQGLQFLFEYFSETQRNKGNFPGRFSGRQFSNSRSEMNVSTLELGDSALYLCASSLGGLNEKLFFGSGTQLSVL.

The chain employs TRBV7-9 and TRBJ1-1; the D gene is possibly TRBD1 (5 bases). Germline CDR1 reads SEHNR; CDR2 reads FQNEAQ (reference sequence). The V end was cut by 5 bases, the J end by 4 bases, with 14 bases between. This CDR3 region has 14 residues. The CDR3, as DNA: TGTGCCAGCAGCCTCCCCCTGGGGCCCACTGAAGCTTTCTTT. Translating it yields CASSLPLGPTEAFF. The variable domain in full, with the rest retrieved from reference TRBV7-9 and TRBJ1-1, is DTGVSQNPRHKITKRGQNVTFRCDPISEHNRLYWYRQTLGQGPEFLTYFQNEAQLEKSRLLSDRFSAERPKGSFSTLEIQRTEQGDSAMYLCASSLPLGPTEAFFGQGTRLTVV.

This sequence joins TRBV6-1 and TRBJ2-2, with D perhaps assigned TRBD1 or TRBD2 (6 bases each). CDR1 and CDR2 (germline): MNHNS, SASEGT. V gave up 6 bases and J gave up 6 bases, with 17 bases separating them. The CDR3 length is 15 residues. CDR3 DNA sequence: TGTGCCAGCAGCCTCAATAGGGGGGTCGCCGGGGAGCTGTTTTTT. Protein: CASSLNRGVAGELFF.

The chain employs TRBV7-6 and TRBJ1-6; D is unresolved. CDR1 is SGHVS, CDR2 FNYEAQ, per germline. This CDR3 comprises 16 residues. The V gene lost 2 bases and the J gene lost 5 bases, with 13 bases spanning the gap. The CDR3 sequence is CASSLNRVINNSPLHF. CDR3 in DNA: TGTGCCAGCAGCTTAAACAGAGTTATAAATAATTCACCCCTCCACTTT.

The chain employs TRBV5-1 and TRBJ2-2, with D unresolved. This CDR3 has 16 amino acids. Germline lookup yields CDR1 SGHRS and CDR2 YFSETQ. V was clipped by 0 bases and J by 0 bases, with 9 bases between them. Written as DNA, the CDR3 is TGCGCCAGCAGCTTGGCCCTACAGTCGAACACCGGGGAGCTGTTTTTT. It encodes CASSLALQSNTGELFF.

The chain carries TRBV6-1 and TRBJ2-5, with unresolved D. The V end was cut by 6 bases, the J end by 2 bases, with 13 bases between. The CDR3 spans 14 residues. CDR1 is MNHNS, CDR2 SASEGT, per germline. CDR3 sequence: CASRLGNSQETQYF. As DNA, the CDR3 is TGTGCCAGCAGGTTGGGGAACTCACAAGAGACCCAGTACTTC.